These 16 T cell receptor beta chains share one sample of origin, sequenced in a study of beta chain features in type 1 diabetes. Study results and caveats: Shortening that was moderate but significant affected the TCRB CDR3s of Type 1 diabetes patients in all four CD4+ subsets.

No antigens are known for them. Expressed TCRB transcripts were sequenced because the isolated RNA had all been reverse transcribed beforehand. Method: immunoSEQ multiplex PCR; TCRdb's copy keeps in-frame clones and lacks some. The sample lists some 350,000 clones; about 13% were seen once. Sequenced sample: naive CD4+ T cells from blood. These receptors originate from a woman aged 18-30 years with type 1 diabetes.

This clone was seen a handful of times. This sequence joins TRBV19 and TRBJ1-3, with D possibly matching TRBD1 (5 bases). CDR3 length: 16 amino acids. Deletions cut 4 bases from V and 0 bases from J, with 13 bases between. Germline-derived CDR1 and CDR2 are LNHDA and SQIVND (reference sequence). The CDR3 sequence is CASSKAGWLSGNTIYF. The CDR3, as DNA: TGTGCCAGTAGTAAAGCAGGGTGGCTCTCTGGAAACACCATATATTTT.

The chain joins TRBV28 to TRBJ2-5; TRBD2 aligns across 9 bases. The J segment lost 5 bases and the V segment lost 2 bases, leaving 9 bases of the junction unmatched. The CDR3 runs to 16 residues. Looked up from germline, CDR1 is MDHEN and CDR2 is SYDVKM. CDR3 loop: CASSLGLAGSWETQYF. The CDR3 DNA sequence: TGTGCCAGCAGTTTAGGGCTAGCGGGGAGCTGGGAGACCCAGTACTTC.

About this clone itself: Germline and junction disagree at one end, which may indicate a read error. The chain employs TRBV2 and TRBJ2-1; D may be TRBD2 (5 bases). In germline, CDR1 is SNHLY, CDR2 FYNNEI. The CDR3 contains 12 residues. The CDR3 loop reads CASSEERGPRVF. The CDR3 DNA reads TGTGCCAGCAGTGAAGAGAGAGGGCCTAGGGTCTTC. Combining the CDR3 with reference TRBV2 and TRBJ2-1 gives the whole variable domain EPEVTQTPSHQVTQMGQEVILRCVPISNHLYFYWYRQILGQKVEFLVSFYNNEISEKSEIFDDQFSVERPDGSNFTLKIRSTKLEDSAMYFCASSEERGPRVFGPGTRLTVL.

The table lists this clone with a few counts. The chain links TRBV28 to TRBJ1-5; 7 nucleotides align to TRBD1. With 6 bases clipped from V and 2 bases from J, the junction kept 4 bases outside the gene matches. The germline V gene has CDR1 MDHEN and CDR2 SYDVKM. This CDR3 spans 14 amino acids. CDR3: CASSSGQRNQPQHF. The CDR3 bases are TGTGCCAGCAGCTCGGGACAGCGCAATCAGCCCCAGCATTTT.

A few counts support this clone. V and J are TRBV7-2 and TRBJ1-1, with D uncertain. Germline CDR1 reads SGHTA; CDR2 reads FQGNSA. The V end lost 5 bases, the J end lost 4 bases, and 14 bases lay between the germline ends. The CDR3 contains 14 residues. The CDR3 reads CASSPKGGRTEAFF. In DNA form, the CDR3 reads TGTGCCAGCAGCCCAAAGGGAGGTCGCACTGAAGCTTTCTTT.

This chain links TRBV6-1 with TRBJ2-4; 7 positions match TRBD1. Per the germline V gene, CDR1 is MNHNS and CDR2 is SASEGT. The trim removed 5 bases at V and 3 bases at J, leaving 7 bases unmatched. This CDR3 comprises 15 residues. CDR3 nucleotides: TGTGCCAGCAGTCGAGACAGGGATGGCAAAAACATTCAGTACTTC. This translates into CASSRDRDGKNIQYF.

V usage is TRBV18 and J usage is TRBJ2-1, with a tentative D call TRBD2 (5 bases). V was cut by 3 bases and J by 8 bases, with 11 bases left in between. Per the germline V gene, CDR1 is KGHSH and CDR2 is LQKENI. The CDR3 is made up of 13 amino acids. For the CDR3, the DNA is TGTGCCAGCTCACCGTCGAGGGTGGATGAGCAGTTCTTC. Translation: CASSPSRVDEQFF. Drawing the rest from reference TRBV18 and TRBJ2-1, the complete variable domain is NAGVMQNPRHLVRRRGQEARLRCSPMKGHSHVYWYRQLPEEGLKFMVYLQKENIIDESGMPKERFSAEFPKEGPSILRIQQVVRGDSAAYFCASSPSRVDEQFFGPGTRLTVL.

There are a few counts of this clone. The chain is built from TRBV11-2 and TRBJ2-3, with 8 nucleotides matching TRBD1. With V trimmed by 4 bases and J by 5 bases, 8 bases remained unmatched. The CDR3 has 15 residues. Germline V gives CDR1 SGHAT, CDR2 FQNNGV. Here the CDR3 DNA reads TGTGCCAGCAGCTCCCAGGGGGCATTAGGAGATACGCAGTATTTT. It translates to CASSSQGALGDTQYF.

The CDR3 loop is CASSQDVQRRYNEQFF. The CDR3 DNA follows: TGCGCCAGCAGCCAAGATGTTCAGCGAAGATACAATGAGCAGTTCTTC. The rearrangement uses TRBV4-1 and TRBJ2-1, with D hard to call. Trimming removed 0 bases at V and 4 bases at J, with 13 bases between. CDR3 size: 16 residues. Germline V gene lookup returns CDR1 MGHRA and CDR2 YSYEKL.

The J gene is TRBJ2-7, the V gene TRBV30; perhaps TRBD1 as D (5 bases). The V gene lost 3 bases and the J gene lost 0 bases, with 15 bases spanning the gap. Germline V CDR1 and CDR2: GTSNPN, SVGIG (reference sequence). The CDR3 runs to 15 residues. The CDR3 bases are TGTGCCTGGAGCGTTGCTCCAGGGCGCTCCTACGAGCAGTACTTC. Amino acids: CAWSVAPGRSYEQYF.

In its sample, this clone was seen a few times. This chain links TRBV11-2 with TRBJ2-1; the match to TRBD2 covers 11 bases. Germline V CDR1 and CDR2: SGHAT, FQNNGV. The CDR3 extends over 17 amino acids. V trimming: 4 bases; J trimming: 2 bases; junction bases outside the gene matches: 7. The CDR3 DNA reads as TGTGCCAGCAGCTCACCCGGACTAGCGGGCCCCTACAATGAGCAGTTCTTC. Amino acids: CASSSPGLAGPYNEQFF.

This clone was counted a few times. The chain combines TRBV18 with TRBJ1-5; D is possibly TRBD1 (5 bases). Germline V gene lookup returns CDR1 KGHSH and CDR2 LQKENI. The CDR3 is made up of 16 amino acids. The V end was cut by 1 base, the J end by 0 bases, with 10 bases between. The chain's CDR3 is CASSPQGRISNQPQHF. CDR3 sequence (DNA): TGTGCCAGCTCACCACAGGGGCGGATTAGCAATCAGCCCCAGCATTTT.

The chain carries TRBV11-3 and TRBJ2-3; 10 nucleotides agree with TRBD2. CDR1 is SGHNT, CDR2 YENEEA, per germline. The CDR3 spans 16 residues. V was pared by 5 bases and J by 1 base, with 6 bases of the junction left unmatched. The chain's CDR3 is CASSPGTSERTDTQYF. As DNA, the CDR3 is TGTGCCAGCAGCCCCGGGACTAGCGAACGCACAGATACGCAGTATTTT.

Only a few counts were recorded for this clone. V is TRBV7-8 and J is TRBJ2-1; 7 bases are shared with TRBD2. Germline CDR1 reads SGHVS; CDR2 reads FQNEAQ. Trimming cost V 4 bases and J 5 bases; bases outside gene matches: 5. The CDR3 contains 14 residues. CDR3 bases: TGTGCCAGCAGCTCCCCTAGCGGTAACAATGAGCAGTTCTTC. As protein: CASSSPSGNNEQFF.

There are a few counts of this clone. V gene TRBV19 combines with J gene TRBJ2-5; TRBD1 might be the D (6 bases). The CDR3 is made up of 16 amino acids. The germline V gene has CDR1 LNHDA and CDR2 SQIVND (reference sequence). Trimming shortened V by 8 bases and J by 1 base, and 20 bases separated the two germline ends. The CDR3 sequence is CASSRTEDRPQETQYF. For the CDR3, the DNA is TGTGCCAGTTCCCGCACCGAGGACAGACCCCAAGAGACCCAGTACTTC. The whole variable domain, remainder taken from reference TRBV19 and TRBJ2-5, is DGGITQSPKYLFRKEGQNVTLSCEQNLNHDAMYWYRQDPGQGLRLIYYSQIVNDFQKGDIAEGYSVSREKKESFPLTVTSAQKNPTAFYLCASSRTEDRPQETQYFGPGTRLLVL.

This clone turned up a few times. The CDR3 is CAWSVPGHYGYTF. The CDR3 nucleotides are TGTGCCTGGAGTGTGCCGGGTCACTATGGCTACACCTTC. The rearrangement joins TRBV30 to TRBJ1-2; D call uncertain. The CDR3 covers 13 residues. The germline V gene encodes CDR1 GTSNPN and CDR2 SVGIG (reference sequence). V was trimmed by 0 bases and J by 3 bases, leaving 8 bases between them.